Here is one T cell receptor (beta chain) with its context. What it binds is not known. The data originate from a study of molecular identifiers for immune sequencing clone quantification. The study, taken as a whole, reports: With a barcode shared among identical TCR molecules, highly expanded clone sizes could be underestimated.

TCRdb passed the PCR reads through MiXCR, listing each CDR3 protein once. The sample records about 65,000 distinct CDR3 sequences, about 17% being singletons. This CDR3 is 16 amino acids long. Germline CDR1 SGHDN, CDR2 FVKESK. V shed 4 bases, J shed 8 bases, and the junction held 15 bases outside the gene matches. Libraries used roughly 20,000 to 1,000,000 sorted naive CD8 T cells and 10%, 30% or 50% RNA input. Researchers sorted naive CD8 T cells as cells that were CD8+CD4-CCR7+CD45RA+. This TCR was recovered from a human donor in good health. Some libraries in this study had Jurkat cell RNA spiked in. The sequencing sample was made of naive CD8+ T cells from blood, with Jurkat cell RNA spiked in. Subset: FACS-sorted CD8+CD4-CCR7+CD45RA+ naive T cells. This chain joins TRBV14 and TRBJ2-3, with TRBD2 matching over 7 bases. The CDR3 DNA is TGTGCCAGCAGCCCCCCCGGGACTACCCTGCTGGGTACGCAGTATTTT. Its translation is CASSPPGTTLLGTQYF.